These 9 T cell receptor beta chains were sequenced from one sample in a study of blood T cell repertoires in COVID-19 (dated by TCRdb to about 2020). Library generation was performed with the immunoSEQ multiplex PCR assay. In TCRdb, the immuneACCESS table is reduced to in-frame sequences with V and J assigned. These tables do not hold every clone; where another copy was compared, an unresolved V gene accounts for under half, and the others remain unexplained. Within this sample are about 240,000 clones, with approximately 83% of them counted one time only. 3.3% of the sample belongs to the ten largest clones. Sequencing was performed on PBMCs or T cells enriched from blood (not recorded which). These TCRs come from a woman in her thirties or forties with acute COVID-19.

V is TRBV27 and J is TRBJ1-2, with TRBD1 matching over 12 bases. This CDR3 region has 17 residues. CDR1 is MNHEY and CDR2 is SMNVEV in the germline V gene (reference sequence). The V segment lost 2 bases and the J segment 5 bases; nucleotides outside the gene matches: 9. The CDR3: CASSLSWDRGLPYGYTF. CDR3 DNA: TGTGCCAGCAGTTTAAGTTGGGACAGGGGGCTCCCTTATGGCTACACCTTC.

The CDR3 protein is CSASKVGETDTQYF. In DNA form, the CDR3 reads TGCAGTGCTAGTAAGGTGGGAGAGACAGATACGCAGTATTTT. The chain is built from TRBV20-1 and TRBJ2-3; possible D gene TRBD2, 5 bases. Germline CDR1 reads DFQATT; CDR2 reads SNEGSKA (reference sequence). The CDR3 spans 14 residues. The V gene lost 3 bases and the J gene lost 3 bases, with 13 bases spanning the gap.

The CDR3 loop reads CASSVGGVAEQFF. The CDR3 nucleotides read TGTGCCAGTAGTGTAGGAGGAGTGGCTGAGCAGTTCTTC. The rearrangement joins TRBV19 to TRBJ2-1; weak D call: TRBD2 (5 bases). The germline gives CDR1 LNHDA, CDR2 SQIVND (reference sequence). The CDR3 runs to 13 residues. V was pared by 5 bases and J by 9 bases, with 14 bases between. The complete variable domain, with remaining parts taken from reference TRBV19 and TRBJ2-1, reads DGGITQSPKYLFRKEGQNVTLSCEQNLNHDAMYWYRQDPGQGLRLIYYSQIVNDFQKGDIAEGYSVSREKKESFPLTVTSAQKNPTAFYLCASSVGGVAEQFFGPGTRLTVL.

The chain recombines TRBV4-2 with TRBJ2-5; 13 nucleotides agree with TRBD2. The CDR3 runs 17 residues. V dropped 3 bases and J dropped 5; count of bases not matched to a gene: 9. Germline V gene data show CDR1 as LGHNA and CDR2 as YNFKEQ. The CDR3 reads CASSQNPGLAGVETQYF. In DNA form, the CDR3 reads TGTGCCAGCAGCCAGAACCCTGGACTAGCGGGAGTGGAGACCCAGTACTTC.

CDR3 protein: CASSPDSVHTEAFF. CDR3 nucleotides: TGCGCCAGCAGCCCTGACAGTGTACACACTGAAGCTTTCTTT. The chain joins TRBV5-1 to TRBJ1-1, with D possibly matching TRBD1 (5 bases). The CDR3 sequence is 14 residues long. CDR1 SGHRS and CDR2 YFSETQ come from the germline V gene. V was cut by 4 bases and J by 3 bases, with 13 bases left in between.

V gene TRBV11-2 combines with J gene TRBJ1-1, with D maybe TRBD1 (6 bases). Germline CDR1 reads SGHAT; CDR2 reads FQNNGV. V lost 5 bases and J lost 1, with 8 bases in between. The CDR3 has 13 residues. CDR3 region: CASSTDRNTEAFF. Here the CDR3 DNA reads TGTGCCAGCAGCACGGACAGGAACACTGAAGCTTTCTTT.

The chain carries TRBV11-2 and TRBJ2-7; a possible D gene is TRBD1 (6 bases). Germline V gene data show CDR1 as SGHAT and CDR2 as FQNNGV. The CDR3 length is 13 residues. Trimming stripped 1 base from V and 6 bases from J, with 10 bases between. CDR3 nucleotide sequence: TGTGCCAGCAGCTTAGGGGACAATCCCGAGCAGTACTTC. This translates into CASSLGDNPEQYF.

In its sample, this clone was seen many times. The V and J genes are TRBV7-8 and TRBJ1-2; 8 positions match TRBD1. J gave up 2 bases and V 5 bases, and 4 bases lay outside the gene matches. The germline gives CDR1 SGHVS, CDR2 FQNEAQ. This CDR3 is built from 14 residues. The CDR3 coding sequence is TGTGCCAGCAGCGCAAGGACAGGGAACTATGGCTACACCTTC. This codes for CASSARTGNYGYTF.

This clone was counted a few times. The V and J genes are TRBV7-6 and TRBJ2-2, with TRBD2 as a possible D gene (5 bases). Germline CDR1 is SGHVS and CDR2 is FNYEAQ. V lost 5 bases and J 7 bases, leaving 11 bases between the germline ends. The CDR3 totals 13 residues. The CDR3 protein is CASSPNSGGELFF. As DNA, the CDR3 is TGTGCCAGCAGCCCTAACAGCGGCGGGGAGCTGTTTTTT.